This T cell receptor beta chain was captured by sequencing in a study of blood T cell repertoires in COVID-19. The protocol was immunoSEQ multiplex PCR, while the TCRdb copy is restricted to in-frame clones and leaves out a portion. The table shows a few hundred thousand clones, with approximately 78% occurring only once. Germline CDR1 reads SGHTA; CDR2 reads FQGNSA. V was clipped by 3 bases and J by 5 bases, with 13 bases between them. The CDR3 covers 14 residues. On this clone itself: This sample includes further DNA sequences coding for the same CDR3.

This clonotype was sampled from a woman of 80 years or more with acute or convalescent COVID-19. The V and J genes are TRBV7-2 and TRBJ1-1; TRBD1 might be the D (5 bases). Input material: peripheral blood. CDR3 sequence (DNA): TGTGCCAGCAGCTTTAGTACGGGGGGGACTGAAGCTTTCTTT. Its translation: CASSFSTGGTEAFF.